The 11 T cell receptor beta chains below all came from one sample that was sequenced in a study of cytomegalovirus exposure and HLA in healthy donors. Both 60 Vbeta primers and 13 Jbeta primers went into the PCR. Some clones are missing from TCRdb's copy, which holds only in-frame ones; the method was immunoSEQ multiplex PCR. Of about 120,000 clones in the sample, 79% are singletons; the top ten hold 2.5% to 3%. The sequenced material came from PBMCs. All receptors come from a woman under 30 in good health and CMV-seropositive.

Comment on this clone: Compared with germline, one end of the junction differs, possibly owing to a read error. The chain links TRBV27 to TRBJ1-3, with TRBD1 matching over 11 bases. In germline, CDR1 is MNHEY, CDR2 SMNVEV (reference sequence). CDR3 length: 15 residues. CDR3 coding DNA: TGTGCCAGCAGTAGGACAGGGGGCTCTGGAAACGCCATATATTTT. It specifies CASSRTGGSGNAIYF.

The rearrangement joins TRBV11-1 to TRBJ2-5; tentative D call: TRBD2 (5 bases). Germline CDR1 reads SGHAT; CDR2 reads FQDESV (reference sequence). This CDR3 has 13 amino acids. V was trimmed by 4 bases and J by 4 bases, leaving 10 bases between them. For the CDR3, the DNA is TGTGCCAGCAGCTACGGACTTCGAGAGACCCAGTACTTC. Protein sequence: CASSYGLRETQYF.

The V and J genes are TRBV28 and TRBJ2-5; TRBD2 matches at 10 bases. The germline V gene has CDR1 MDHEN and CDR2 SYDVKM. V lost 5 bases and J lost 3; bases outside the gene matches: 9. CDR3 length: 16 residues. CDR3 coding DNA: TGTGCCAGCAGTAACCTAGGGACTAGCGCCGAAGAGACCCAGTACTTC. It encodes CASSNLGTSAEETQYF.

The chain recombines TRBV4-2 with TRBJ1-2; 8 bases agree with TRBD1. The CDR3 extends over 15 amino acids. Per germline, CDR1 LGHNA and CDR2 YNFKEQ. J was trimmed by 4 bases and V by 0 bases; bases with no gene match: 4. This CDR3 reads CASSQELGQVYGYTF. As DNA, the CDR3 is TGTGCCAGCAGCCAAGAATTGGGACAGGTCTATGGCTACACCTTC.

This chain links TRBV6-5 with TRBJ2-7; D might be TRBD2 (7 bases). CDR1 and CDR2 from the germline V gene are MNHEY and SVGAGI. This CDR3 contains 12 residues. V lost 5 bases and J 6 bases, leaving 11 bases between the germline ends. CDR3 bases: TGTGCCAGCAGTGGGAGGGGGGGCGAGCAGTACTTC. Amino acid sequence: CASSGRGGEQYF.

V and J are TRBV27 and TRBJ2-1, with a weak D call TRBD2 (5 bases). Germline V gene data show CDR1 as MNHEY and CDR2 as SMNVEV (reference sequence). With 10 bases removed from V and 4 bases from J, the gap between germline ends came to 8 bases. CDR3 length equals 11 residues. The CDR3 nucleotides read TGTGCCACTACTAGGTACAATGAGCAGTTCTTC. The encoded protein is CATTRYNEQFF.

This clone has a handful of counts. For the CDR3, the DNA is TGTGCCAGCAGTCCCAGAAGGACAGAAGAGACCCAGTACTTC. It yields the protein CASSPRRTEETQYF. V gene TRBV27 combines with J gene TRBJ2-5; a possible D gene is TRBD1 (6 bases). This CDR3 has 14 residues. CDR1 MNHEY and CDR2 SMNVEV come from the germline V gene (reference sequence). The V end lost 5 bases, the J end lost 3 bases, and 13 bases lay between the germline ends.

This chain joins TRBV10-3 and TRBJ1-2, with TRBD1 matching 7 bases. The CDR3 is made up of 14 amino acids. Losses at the gene ends were 8 bases for V and 9 bases for J; bases not matched to a gene: 15. Germline assignment: CDR1 ENHRY and CDR2 SYGVKD. CDR3 region: CAISLRDSSDSYTF. CDR3 DNA: TGTGCCATCTCCTTACGGGACAGCTCGGACAGCTACACCTTC.

The V and J genes are TRBV9 and TRBJ2-7, with TRBD2 matching 7 bases. The CDR3 runs 15 residues. V was pared by 0 bases and J by 5 bases, with 8 bases of the junction left unmatched. From germline, CDR1 is SGDLS and CDR2 YYNGEE. The DNA of the CDR3 is TGTGCCAGCAGCGTAGAGGGTAGCGGGCTCGACGAGCAGTACTTC. It yields the protein CASSVEGSGLDEQYF.

The chain couples TRBV6-5 to TRBJ1-2; 9 bases are a match to TRBD1. The germline gives CDR1 MNHEY, CDR2 SVGAGI. V was pared by 0 bases and J by 7 bases, with 9 bases of the junction left unmatched. This CDR3 comprises 16 residues. The CDR3 region is CASSYSWTGDLGGYTF. For the CDR3, the DNA is TGTGCCAGCAGTTACTCTTGGACAGGGGATCTCGGTGGCTACACCTTC.

CDR3 residues: CASSQDRLAGGPGWTGELFF. The DNA for the CDR3 is TGCGCCAGCAGCCAAGATCGCCTAGCGGGAGGGCCGGGCTGGACCGGGGAGCTGTTTTTT. The V gene is TRBV4-1, the J gene TRBJ2-2, with 12 bases identical to TRBD2. CDR3 length: 20 amino acids. CDR1 is MGHRA and CDR2 is YSYEKL in the germline V gene. V shed 0 bases and J 5 bases; nucleotides not matched to a gene: 13.